The subject of this entry is one T cell receptor beta chain. Its antigen is undetermined. The sample comes from a study of T-cell memory formation after mild COVID-19. TCRdb redid the calling of the 5' RACE reads with MiXCR, one entry per CDR3 protein. The sample contains hundreds of thousands of distinct CDR3 sequences, roughly 20% of which appear only once. Study-wide points: Contracting clones localized mainly to CM and EM when CD4+ and mainly to EMRA when CD8+. The authors left the SARS-CoV-2 specificity of second-wave clones peaking on day 37 unconfirmed.

The sample comprised PBMCs or a T cell subset sorted from them (not recorded which). This TCR was recovered from an adult woman who had mild COVID-19 (a few samples of this study predate the infection). Cell type and time point are not known.

CDR3 protein: CSVGGGLEAFF. The CDR3, as DNA: TGCAGCGTTGGAGGCGGTTTAGAGGCTTTCTTT. The chain recombines TRBV29-1 with TRBJ1-1; D remains unclear. Germline loops: CDR1 SQVTM, CDR2 ANQGSEA. Trimming removed 4 bases from V and 11 bases from J, with 14 bases in between. This CDR3 is 11 amino acids long. Combining the CDR3 with reference TRBV29-1 and TRBJ1-1 gives the whole variable domain SAVISQKPSRDICQRGTSLTIQCQVDSQVTMMFWYRQQPGQSLTLIATANQGSEATYESGFVIDKFPISRPNLTFSTLTVSNMSPEDSSIYLCSVGGGLEAFFGQGTRLTVV.